This T cell receptor beta chain was sequenced for a study of shared T cell receptors in the human thymus. As concerns this clone: An end of the junction differs from the germline gene, which may be a read error.

Germline V gene lookup returns CDR1 MNHNS and CDR2 SASEGT. This CDR3 has 13 residues. Profiling relied on immunoSEQ multiplex PCR, and the TCRdb table lists in-frame clones only, not all of them. The sample shows over 650,000 clones, 80% to 90% of them seen only once. These same data were also listed under a study on human thymus T cells. As reported in that work: The donors were infants in Finland with congenital heart defects, otherwise immunologically healthy. Thymus tissue was removed during corrective cardiac surgery. There appeared to be biased usage of V and J genes in thymic and blood repertoires.

The TCR originated in a boy younger than two with a congenital heart defect. This chain connects TRBV6-1 to TRBJ2-7; TRBD2 matches 10 bases. The material sequenced was thymocytes. This CDR3 reads CTSRLAGVDEQYF. CDR3 nucleotide sequence: TGTACCAGCAGGCTAGCGGGAGTCGACGAGCAGTACTTC.